Described below is a single TCR beta chain sequence and its context. This specimen belongs to a study of T cell responses to AZD1222 COVID-19 vaccine. In germline, CDR1 is KGHDR, CDR2 SFDVKD. The trim removed 3 bases at V and 7 bases at J, leaving 4 bases unmatched. This CDR3 has 15 residues. Repertoires were generated with immunoSEQ multiplex PCR, while TCRdb's copy carries only in-frame clones and drops some. The profile covers 150,000 to 200,000 clones, with roughly 90% appearing a single time and around 5.2% taken by the ten largest. The origin of this receptor is an adult in good health. The rearrangement uses TRBV24-1 and TRBJ1-5, with TRBD1 identical over 11 bases. The material was peripheral blood, obtained on day 0 of AZD1222 vaccination. As DNA, the CDR3 is TGTGCCACCAGTGATGGACAGGGGGCCGGACAGCCCCAGCATTTT. It encodes CATSDGQGAGQPQHF.